This T cell receptor (beta chain) originates from a study of T cell responses to AZD1222 COVID-19 vaccine (dated by TCRdb to about 2021). Study-wide context: TCR sequencing was performed for roughly 250 trial participants, of whom some 200 were given two doses of AZD1222 and approximately 26 were given two doses of MenACWY control vaccine. Trial participants were enrolled by age into subgroups of 18-55, 56-69 and 70-plus years, and approximately 150, 30 and 60 TCR-sequenced participants, respectively, were included in these subgroups. Findings and caveats that apply to the study as a whole: No day 14 peak-response samples were available, so repertoires were characterized only after the peak T cell response. In the small 56-69-year group, the increase in depth fell short of significance, most likely because of low power. Most participants were white British and females outnumbered males, and the authors suggested that clonal diversity may have been underestimated. Reportedly, almost half of the unique spike-specific TCRs recognized epitopes lying outside the regions that are mutated in the B.1.351 and B.1.1.7 variants. Conclusions about previously exposed vaccinees are limited because only six or seven AZD1222 recipients were SARS-CoV-2 seropositive at baseline. After two AZD1222 doses, both the breadth and the depth of spike-specific TCRs were significantly higher than at day 0 and than in MenACWY recipients. Vaccine-associated CD4 TCRs spanned the whole spike protein, with dominant responses in regions 160-218 and 743-854.

Regarding this clone: It has no known antigen specificity. The record has no base qualities; no much larger clone is one base away.

The CDR3 regions of human TCRbeta chains were analyzed by immunosequencing. As for how the authors treated the data: TCRs in the repertoires were matched against a reference library of SARS-CoV-2-specific TCRs that had been generated with the MIRA antigen-specificity platform. Breadth was defined as the fraction of unique TCRs that were SARS-CoV-2-associated, and depth was defined as the fraction of total T cells that were SARS-CoV-2-associated. Using the MIRA data, every spike-specific TCR was mapped to the spike region that the TCR reacted to and assigned to either a CD4 or a CD8 class. Log10-transformed breadth and depth values were compared by one-way ANOVA with Sidak's multiple comparisons tests. TCRdb obtained this table from immuneACCESS and retained in-frame rearrangements with V and J assigned. These tables miss some clones; where compared with another copy, unresolved V genes account for less than half of the shortfall, and the remainder is unexplained. V and J calls and clone size are those listed in that table; D and trimming were worked out from the DNA. Counted in this sample were around 99,000 clones; approximately 90% of them appeared once. Around 8% of the sample lies in the top ten.

The time point label, as the study defines it: about 28 days (+/-7) after the second vaccine dose. Because spike-specific TCR depth and breadth did not differ between the two schedules, AZD1222 recipients who got a second dose at roughly 4 weeks were pooled with those who got a second dose at roughly 12 weeks. Samples from vaccinated people were obtained from the UK trials COV001 and COV002, which included a single-blind randomized controlled phase 2/3 trial of AZD1222 (ChAdOx1 nCoV-19) in healthy adults. Trial participant PBMC samples were collected at day 0 and day 28 after the second dose for TCRbeta chain sequencing. From the germline V gene, CDR1 is MGHRA and CDR2 is YSYEKL. Inclusive of the bounding cysteine and phenylalanine, the CDR3 is 15 residues long. The sequence is cut down to CDR3 DNA, 45 bases in frame from base 1. At the junction V is shortened by 0 bases and J by 6 bases, with 14 bases in between.

The TCR originated in an adult who received the AZD1222 COVID-19 vaccine. The sequenced sample was peripheral blood, obtained 28 days after the second AZD1222 dose. The chain was built from TRBV4-1 and TRBJ1-1, with TRBD1 perhaps the D gene, on 5 matching bases. The sequenced DNA: TGCGCCAGCAGCCAAGAGTTAGGAGGGGCCCCTGAAGCTTTCTTT. It translates to CASSQELGGAPEAFF.